Following are 21 T cell receptor beta chains from one sample sequenced in a study of OX40 agonist ivuxolimab in advanced cancers. Produced via immunoSEQ multiplex PCR; TCRdb's table is partial and in-frame only. Of tens of thousands of clones listed, about 90% were seen once; the top ten hold approximately 28%. Material: CD4+ or CD8+ T cells sorted from blood, obtained in a trial of the OX40 agonist ivuxolimab. Source of these receptors: an adult with an advanced solid tumor such as melanoma, head and neck, liver or kidney cancer.

The rearrangement joins TRBV7-2 to TRBJ1-2; 7 bases fit TRBD1. Trimming removed 2 bases from V and 14 bases from J; junction bases left unmatched: 14. This CDR3 comprises 14 residues. Germline V gene sequence: CDR1 SGHTA, CDR2 FQGNSA. The DNA of the CDR3 is TGTGCCAGCAGCTTAAACGACCTCGGGACAGAACAAACCTTC. It codes for CASSLNDLGTEQTF.

This chain links TRBV29-1 with TRBJ2-2, with 12 bases that match TRBD2. Germline CDR1 and CDR2: SQVTM and ANQGSEA. This CDR3 comprises 17 residues. The V and J ends lost 3 bases and 1 base, in that order; junction bases with no gene match: 6. The CDR3 nucleotides are TGCAGCGTTGAGCTAGCGGGGGGGCCTCGGAACACCGGGGAGCTGTTTTTT. Translated: CSVELAGGPRNTGELFF.

This sequence joins TRBV14 and TRBJ2-1, with D uncertain. This CDR3 has 13 amino acids. Per the germline V gene, CDR1 is SGHDN and CDR2 is FVKESK. The V end lost 4 bases, the J end lost 5 bases, and 9 bases lay between the germline ends. In nucleotides, the CDR3 is TGTGCCAGCAGCCTACTATCCCACAATGAGCAGTTCTTC. Encoded protein: CASSLLSHNEQFF.

CDR3 sequence reads: CASSLGTGASYTF. The CDR3, as DNA: TGTGCCAGCAGCCTGGGGACAGGAGCCTCCTACACCTTC. The V gene is TRBV7-2, the J gene TRBJ1-2; 8 nucleotides match TRBD1. CDR1 and CDR2 from the germline V gene are SGHTA and FQGNSA. The CDR3 contains 13 residues. Losses at the gene ends were 5 bases for V and 10 bases for J; bases not matched to a gene: 9.

This rearrangement joins TRBV6-6 to TRBJ1-2, with D possibly matching TRBD1 (5 bases). This CDR3 is 11 amino acids long. Trimming cost V 7 bases and J 7 bases, with 10 bases left between them. Germline V gene data show CDR1 as MNHNY and CDR2 as SVGAGI (reference sequence). This CDR3 is CASTNRGGYTF. CDR3 nucleotides: TGTGCCAGCACTAATAGGGGTGGCTACACCTTC.

The chain has TRBV23-1 and TRBJ1-4; weak D call: TRBD1 (5 bases). TRBV23-1 counts as an open reading frame of uncertain function. The CDR3 runs 20 residues. Trimming cost V 3 bases and J 0 bases, with 23 bases left between them. CDR3 coding DNA: TGCGCCAGCAGTCACCACGGGGGTAGGGCTGAGGCAACAACTAATGAAAAACTGTTTTTT. Translated: CASSHHGGRAEATTNEKLFF.

The chain recombines TRBV2 with TRBJ2-7; no clear D. The ends were cut back, 0 bases at V and 2 bases at J, with 8 bases in the middle. CDR3 size: 14 residues. Per germline, CDR1 SNHLY and CDR2 FYNNEI. The DNA of the CDR3 is TGTGCCAGCAGTGAAGCGGGCAGAGCCTACGAGCAGTACTTC. This gives the protein CASSEAGRAYEQYF.

The chain is built from TRBV27 and TRBJ2-7; tentatively, D is TRBD2 (5 bases). CDR3 length: 14 residues. V lost 1 base to trimming and J lost 5 bases, with 12 bases between them. Germline V gene data show CDR1 as MNHEY and CDR2 as SMNVEV (reference sequence). CDR3 coding DNA: TGTGCCAGCAGTTTATATCGGGGTCAGGACGAGCAGTACTTC. Protein product: CASSLYRGQDEQYF.

The count of this clone is one. The chain couples TRBV20-1 to TRBJ1-2; possibly TRBD1 for D (5 bases). This CDR3 contains 11 residues. Germline values: CDR1 DFQATT, CDR2 SNEGSKA (reference sequence). The V end lost 6 bases, the J end lost 12 bases, and 17 bases lay between the germline ends. The CDR3 sequence: CSAPWGGVHTF. The CDR3 DNA reads as TGCAGTGCCCCATGGGGCGGGGTCCACACCTTC.

Here the CDR3 DNA reads TGCGCCAGCAGCCCAACTGGGGCGGGGGGCCGGAACACCGGGGAGCTGTTTTTT. Protein sequence: CASSPTGAGGRNTGELFF. The V and J genes are TRBV4-1 and TRBJ2-2, with TRBD2 identical over 8 bases. The germline CDR1 and CDR2 sequences are MGHRA and YSYEKL. The CDR3 is 18 residues long. V trimming: 4 bases; J trimming: 1 base; junction bases outside the gene matches: 11.

V usage is TRBV27 and J usage is TRBJ2-1, with 7 bases fitting TRBD1. This CDR3 contains 15 residues. Germline loops: CDR1 MNHEY, CDR2 SMNVEV (reference sequence). The J segment lost 2 bases and the V segment lost 5 bases, leaving 6 bases of the junction unmatched. The CDR3 loop is CASSLTGIPYNEQFF. In nucleotides, the CDR3 is TGTGCCAGCAGTCTGACAGGGATCCCCTACAATGAGCAGTTCTTC.

In this sample, this clone turned up once. The chain links TRBV2 to TRBJ2-3; D remains unclear. This CDR3 spans 13 amino acids. V dropped 8 bases and J dropped 2 bases, with 11 bases sitting between them. CDR1 and CDR2 from the germline V gene are SNHLY and FYNNEI. The CDR3 reads CASVPRATDTQYF. The CDR3 nucleotides are TGTGCCAGCGTTCCAAGGGCCACAGATACGCAGTATTTT.

In this sample, this clone turned up once. The V and J genes are TRBV4-2 and TRBJ2-1; 13 nucleotides align to TRBD2. The CDR3 contains 16 residues. In germline, CDR1 is LGHNA, CDR2 YNFKEQ. J was trimmed by 8 bases and V by 2 bases; bases with no gene match: 6. The CDR3 region is CASSQTTSGGADEQFF. As DNA, the CDR3 is TGTGCCAGCAGCCAAACTACTAGCGGGGGGGCCGATGAGCAGTTCTTC.

The chain uses TRBV4-2 and TRBJ2-5, with a weak D call TRBD2 (5 bases). Germline V lookup: CDR1 LGHNA, CDR2 YNFKEQ. The CDR3 has 17 residues. The V and J ends lost 2 bases and 1 base respectively, with 17 bases between them. The CDR3 DNA sequence: TGTGCCAGCAGCCAATCCTACCCTCTGAGGGTCCAAGAGACCCAGTACTTC. Amino acids: CASSQSYPLRVQETQYF.

The rearrangement links TRBV7-9 to TRBJ1-1; no firm D call. V lost 2 bases to trimming and J lost 8 bases, with 3 bases between them. The CDR3 is made up of 10 amino acids. Looked up from germline, CDR1 is SEHNR and CDR2 is FQNEAQ (reference sequence). In DNA form, the CDR3 reads TGTGCCAGCAGCTTACGGGAAGCTTTCTTT. It translates to CASSLREAFF.

The gene calls are TRBV18 and TRBJ1-2; D gene uncertain. This CDR3 has 14 residues. V lost 0 bases, J lost 4 bases, and 9 bases lay in between. Germline loops: CDR1 KGHSH, CDR2 LQKENI. The chain's CDR3 is CASSPPIFGYGYTF. CDR3 DNA sequence: TGTGCCAGCTCACCACCGATTTTTGGCTATGGCTACACCTTC.

This chain links TRBV19 with TRBJ1-1; TRBD1 might be the D (5 bases). Germline CDR1 LNHDA, CDR2 SQIVND (reference sequence). CDR3 length equals 15 residues. V lost 4 bases to trimming and J lost 0 bases, with 12 bases between them. The CDR3 loop is CASSKGEEMNTEAFF. In DNA form, the CDR3 reads TGTGCCAGTAGTAAAGGGGAGGAGATGAACACTGAAGCTTTCTTT.

V usage is TRBV5-8 and J usage is TRBJ2-5; TRBD1 aligns across 7 bases. The CDR3 extends over 16 amino acids. The V gene's germline CDR1 is SGHTS and CDR2 YDEGEE. Germline trimming cut 0 bases from V and 5 bases from J; bases unmatched to any gene: 10. DNA for the CDR3: TGTGCCAGCAGCTTGGCCGGGCAGGGGGTATGGGAGACCCAGTACTTC. It codes for CASSLAGQGVWETQYF.

The chain employs TRBV6-1 and TRBJ1-1; D is uncertain. There are 14 residues in the CDR3. Germline V lookup: CDR1 MNHNS, CDR2 SASEGT. Between the trimmed V and J ends, which lost 3 bases and 0 bases, there was a span of 8 bases. The CDR3: CASSERELNTEAFF. DNA of the CDR3: TGTGCCAGCAGTGAGCGAGAGTTGAACACTGAAGCTTTCTTT.

The V gene is TRBV7-9, the J gene TRBJ2-5, with TRBD2 identical over 8 bases. Germline V gene lookup returns CDR1 SEHNR and CDR2 FQNEAQ (reference sequence). The CDR3 runs to 18 residues. Trimming removed 5 bases from V and 2 bases from J; junction bases left unmatched: 16. The chain's CDR3 is CASSSPLQRGPQQETQYF. CDR3 nucleotides: TGTGCCAGCAGCAGCCCGCTTCAGCGGGGGCCCCAACAAGAGACCCAGTACTTC. The full variable domain, rest sourced from reference TRBV7-9 and TRBJ2-5, is DTGVSQNPRHKITKRGQNVTFRCDPISEHNRLYWYRQTLGQGPEFLTYFQNEAQLEKSRLLSDRFSAERPKGSFSTLEIQRTEQGDSAMYLCASSSPLQRGPQQETQYFGPGTRLLVL.

The V call is TRBV5-6, the J call TRBJ2-3; TRBD2 aligns across 7 bases. Germline V gene lookup returns CDR1 SGHDT and CDR2 YYEEEE. This CDR3 comprises 15 residues. Trimming cost V 0 bases and J 2 bases; bases outside gene matches: 3. CDR3 sequence reads: CASSLGDYSTDTQYF. CDR3 in DNA: TGTGCCAGCAGCTTGGGGGACTATTCCACAGATACGCAGTATTTT.